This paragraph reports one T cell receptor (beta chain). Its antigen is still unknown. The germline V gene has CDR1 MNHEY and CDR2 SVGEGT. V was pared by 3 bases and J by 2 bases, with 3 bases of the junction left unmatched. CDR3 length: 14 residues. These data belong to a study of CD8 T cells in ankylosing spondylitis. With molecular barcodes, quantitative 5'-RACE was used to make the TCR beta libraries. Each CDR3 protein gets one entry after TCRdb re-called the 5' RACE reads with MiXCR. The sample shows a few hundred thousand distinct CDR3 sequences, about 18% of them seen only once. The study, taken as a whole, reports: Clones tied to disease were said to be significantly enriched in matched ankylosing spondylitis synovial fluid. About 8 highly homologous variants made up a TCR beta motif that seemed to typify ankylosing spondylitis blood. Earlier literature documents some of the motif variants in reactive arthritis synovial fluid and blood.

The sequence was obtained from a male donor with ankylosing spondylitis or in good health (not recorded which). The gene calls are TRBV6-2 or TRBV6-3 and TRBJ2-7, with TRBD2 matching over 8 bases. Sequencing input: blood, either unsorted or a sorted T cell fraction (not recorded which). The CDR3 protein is CASSYYSGTYEQYF. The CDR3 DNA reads TGTGCCAGCAGTTATTATAGCGGGACCTACGAGCAGTACTTC.